The present T cell receptor (beta chain) was sequenced within a study of T-cell reconstitution after alpha-beta-depleted transplantation in children. Ten or more counts support this clonotype. Preparation of the TCRbeta library was carried out with unique molecular identifiers. TCRdb recomputed calls from the PCR reads with MiXCR, one row per CDR3 protein. The data show hundreds of thousands of distinct CDR3 sequences, roughly a tenth seen once. This CDR3 comprises 12 residues. The germline CDR1 and CDR2 sequences are MNHNS and SASEGT. Germline trimming cut 2 bases from V and 9 bases from J; bases unmatched to any gene: 4.

The source material was PBMCs from the stem cell graft donor, sampled from the stem cell graft. This receptor was identified in a human donor who donated a stem cell graft to a child with acute myeloid leukemia. J is TRBJ2-7 and V is TRBV6-1; 7 bases match TRBD2. As DNA, the CDR3 is TGTGCCAGCAGTGAACCTGGGGAGGGGCAGTACTTC. Translation gives CASSEPGEGQYF.